This T cell receptor beta chain was captured by sequencing in a study of blood T cell repertoires in COVID-19. On the study more broadly: PBMCs, B-cell-depleted T cells, or T cells were the source of the cDNA or gDNA that made up the material.

This CDR3 is built from 14 residues. CDR1 is SGHRS and CDR2 is YFSETQ in the germline V gene. With 0 bases removed from V and 5 bases from J, the gap between germline ends came to 9 bases. This clone was counted once. Original handling: The assay estimated nucleated cells by amplifying reference gene primers. Sequenced by immunoSEQ multiplex PCR; TCRdb stores in-frame clones only, minus some. The V and J calls and clone size were taken over from that table, and D and trimming were inferred from the DNA. The profile covers a few hundred thousand clones, with more than 70% appearing a single time and around 3% taken by the ten largest.

The chain has TRBV5-1 and TRBJ1-3; D gene uncertain. Sequencing was carried out using peripheral blood. This TCR was sampled from a woman aged 30 to 39 with COVID-19, enrolled during active disease. The CDR3 nucleotides are TGCGCCAGCAGCTTGGCCGGTACGCGAAACACCATATATTTT. Protein product: CASSLAGTRNTIYF.